The entry below gives a single T cell receptor beta chain sequence along with its context. It has no known antigen specificity. The record has no base qualities; no much larger clone is one base away. The data were taken from a study of cytomegalovirus exposure and HLA in healthy donors (dated by TCRdb to 2016 to 2017). About the full investigation: An earlier analysis of fewer than 750 of the donors reported 276 Gb of sequence data and about 120 million unique TCR beta sequences obtained from about 180 million T cells. An earlier analysis of approximately 630 of the donors applied high-throughput TCR beta sequencing to assess whether each TCR beta V gene segment acted as functional or pseudogenic. Class I and class II HLA loci were covered by the typing at four-digit resolution. The genetic ancestry cluster associated with self-reported Caucasian donors included 81% of the roughly 400 genotyped donors. Besides the first cohort of around 670 subjects, a separate validation cohort made up of 120 or so different subjects was used. Donor age, sex, ethnicity and CMV serostatus were compiled alongside the repertoire data. An early release covering more than 500 HLA-typed donors comprised 250 to 350 gigabases of sequencing data and approximately 85 million unique TCR sequences. Because of strong linkage in the cohort, five DR-DQ haplotypes were treated as single units for association and clustering. A later analysis re-analyzed previously published TCR beta repertoires from 666 donors and added high-resolution HLA genotyping to study TCR occurrence patterns. The study combined high-throughput TCR immunosequencing, statistical association of individual TCRs with disease status, and machine learning to predict cytomegalovirus infection status. Among several hundred genotyped donors of the cohort, an average of roughly 230,000 unique TCR beta nucleotide sequences was sequenced per donor, of which about 20% were non-productive. The T cell repertoires of under 750 subjects were profiled by immunosequencing and related to cytomegalovirus serostatus. The later analysis used no new phenotypic data to find candidate immune exposures, relying instead on TCR beta sequences and their occurrence across donors. A later genetic analysis took genome-wide SNP genotypes for about 65% of the 666 donors and used that subset as a discovery cohort. The study aimed to test whether cataloging public T cell receptors could reveal signatures of past pathogen exposure. Every discovery cohort repertoire had been produced on one sequencing platform. The number of donors typed differed by locus, with roughly 629-640 for A, B, C, DRB1 and DQB1, more than 500 for DQA1, some 570 for DPA1, and 400 to 490 for DPB1.

The full study reports these points: Specific HLA alleles were associated with some 15,000 TCR beta sequences at a false discovery rate of 0.05 in a later analysis. A further reported finding was that TCR beta sequences accurately predicted the HLA-A and HLA-B alleles for most subjects in the first cohort. In a later analysis, several top co-occurrence clusters were reported to appear linked to parvovirus B19, influenza, CMV and Epstein-Barr virus. When HLA alleles, especially DR and DQ, strongly co-occurred, TCR associations were difficult to assign to individual alleles. While some public TCRs were present in many individuals, most TCR sequences turned up only very rarely across donors. Roughly uniform sequencing depth across donors was assumed in presence/absence analyses, although this assumption may not hold. A later analysis found that most CMV-associated TCR beta chains appeared HLA-restricted, with HLA associations seemingly driven largely by CMV exposure. For the cohort, immune exposure information was limited to CMV serostatus. According to the authors, the approach could potentially be generalized to other disease states and immunological phenotypes. Because the 87-base-pair reads could not distinguish some IMGT-functional V segments, including TRBV6-2 and TRBV6-3, those segments were excluded. Correlated functional status among segregating V segments might reflect linkage disequilibrium, but an unknown experimental factor could not be ruled out. Because counts were too low, approximately 15 rarely observed V segments, including chromosome 9 orphons, were excluded from the earlier analysis of roughly 580 of the donors. Only TCR beta chains were sequenced in this cohort, and the absence of alpha or paired-chain data limited detectable features. In a later analysis, the rate of TCR association differed among HLA loci, with DRB1 alleles having the most associated TCRs and HLA-C alleles having the fewest. A group of highly shared sequence variants was considered likely to be a technical artifact of the sequencing pipeline. The study listed approximately 150 TCR beta chains as associated with cytomegalovirus. A later genetic analysis associated a missense DCLRE1C variant with V-gene and J-gene trimming of TCR beta chains, and an independent cohort replicated the association. In a later analysis, HLA-associated TCR beta chains showed more clonal expansion and lower generation probabilities than non-associated chains that were equally common. The classifier was reported to diagnose cytomegalovirus status with high specificity and sensitivity in both the original and validation cohorts. In a later genetic analysis, fewer N-insertions in productive TCRs were reported among donors in an Asian-associated ancestry cluster than the roughly 700-donor mean. HLA typing was unavailable for some donors at each locus, so association tests used only the typed subset. A few of the identified cytomegalovirus-associated TCR beta chains were confirmed in vitro to be specific for cytomegalovirus antigens. An earlier analysis of approximately 570 of the donors showed that most TCR beta V segments appeared in productive rearrangements either about 90% or about 30% of the time, which broadly matched IMGT annotations.

The library was prepared using the immunoSEQ multiplex PCR assay. A mixture of 60 forward primers for TCR Vbeta segments and 13 reverse primers for TCR Jbeta segments was used in the multiplex PCR. A multiplex PCR assay on genomic DNA amplified the CDR3 region of rearranged TCR beta genes. The Illumina HiSeq System was used to sequence the amplified TCR beta libraries as 87-base-pair reads. The authors' analysis ran thus. In a later analysis, roughly 80 million unique TCR beta chains were counted across the 666 repertoires, and around 11 million of these chains were shared by at least two donors. Raw reads were error-corrected and collapsed into unique sequences with a nearest-neighbor algorithm that merged closely related sequences to remove PCR and sequencing errors. To assign V, D and J gene segments, CDR3 sequences were aligned to IMGT reference sequences. For a sequence to be retained, a match of at least six nucleotides was required to both a V gene segment and a J gene segment. Rearrangements were classified as productive when the CDR3 lacked stop codons and remained in frame with V and J, and all other rearrangements were classified as non-productive. CDR3 was defined by IMGT convention, running from the second conserved V-encoded cysteine to the conserved J-encoded phenylalanine. In an earlier analysis of more than 550 of the donors, sequences lacking an unambiguous match to a single V gene segment were excluded. An earlier analysis of 587 of the donors classified V segments as functional when productive rearrangements were above 56.7% and as segregating when the standard deviation between donors was above 5%. A statistical classification framework was built to diagnose cytomegalovirus status from the catalog of TCR beta chain sequences. In a later analysis, TCR nucleotide sequences were compared against IMGT/GENE-DB human TR gene sequences so that V and J genes could be assigned. In a later analysis, CDR3 sequences and most-parsimonious VDJ recombination scenarios were assigned using the TCRdist pipeline. In a later analysis, each TCR beta chain was defined by its CDR3 amino acid sequence together with its V-gene family, and reads lacking a unique V-gene family were excluded. A later analysis removed nearly 600 highly shared, low-generation-probability nucleotide sequences to deal with suspected cross-contamination and a sequencing artifact. In a later analysis, a clonal expansion index was calculated for each public chain from normalized within-repertoire ranks of inferred template counts. In a later analysis, generation probabilities were computed with a VDJ recombination model fitted to out-of-frame rearrangements, and the resulting probabilities were checked against IGoR. Hypergeometric tests were used in a later analysis to score TCR-TCR, TCR-HLA and TCR-CMV co-occurrence, with a repertoire-size bias correction applied to the TCR pairs. False discovery rates were estimated in a later analysis by permuting HLA or CMV assignments 20 times. In a later analysis, co-occurring TCRs were grouped with DBSCAN, and TCRdist sequence similarity was added when clustering was performed within HLA-allele-positive subsets. Repertoires with fewer than 30,000 or more than 120,000 public chains were left out of co-occurrence clustering, as were a handful of repertoires with anomalous nucleotide sharing. The table comes from immuneACCESS by way of TCRdb, which keeps in-frame sequences with V and J called. Part of the clones is missing from these tables; in studies checked, under half for an unresolved V gene and the rest for unknown reasons. The V and J calls and clone size were taken over from that table, and D and trimming were inferred from the DNA. Recorded for this sample are 150,000 to 200,000 clones; around 81% of them occurred a single time. The ten largest clones add up to more than 1.5% of the sample.

From a lookup of the germline V gene, CDR1 and CDR2 are SGHRS and YFSETQ. V sheds 1 base and J sheds 1 base, leaving 5 bases between their ends. From cysteine to phenylalanine, the CDR3 is 13 amino acids long. The sequence is cut down to CDR3 DNA, 39 bases in frame from base 1. The cohort consisted of approximately 670 healthy bone marrow donors. Cohort members were all nominally healthy when sampled, although unrecorded immune exposures were likely present. The donor was CMV seronegative and belonged to the group of around 350 seronegative cohort members. Every donor gave a peripheral blood sample, and the peripheral blood mononuclear cells from that sample were used for TCR beta sequencing. The Qiagen DNeasy Blood Extraction Kit was used to extract genomic DNA from the blood cell samples.

The sequence came from a man aged 18 to 35 in good health and CMV-seronegative. Recombination joined TRBV5-1 with TRBJ1-1; confidence is insufficient to name the D gene. Sequenced material: PBMCs. In nucleotides, the sequence is TGCGCCAGCAGCTTGCTCAGGAACACTGAAGCTTTCTTT. Its protein reads: CASSLLRNTEAFF. Extended through the reference TRBV5-1 and TRBJ1-1 proteins, this CDR3 yields the full variable domain: KAGVTQTPRYLIKTRGQQVTLSCSPISGHRSVSWYQQTPGQGLQFLFEYFSETQRNKGNFPGRFSGRQFSNSRSEMNVSTLELGDSALYLCASSLLRNTEAFFGQGTRLTVV.